This T cell receptor (beta chain) was identified in a study of T cells after yellow fever vaccination. The wider study: SMART-Seq v4 Ultra Low Input prepared the low-cell-number fractions.

Study results and limitations: Most primary-vaccination clones recurred post-booster (approximately 95% CD4, about 87% CD8).

5'RACE template switching added a universal primer site and UMIs to TCR cDNA. In TCRdb, the 5' RACE reads were re-called with MiXCR into one record per CDR3 protein. The repertoire consists of 100,000 to 150,000 distinct CDR3 sequences, with about 8.2% occurring once and the leading ten covering approximately 37%. V shed 7 bases and J shed 2 bases, with 5 bases lying between them. CDR1 is SGHTA and CDR2 is FQGNSA in the germline V gene. CDR3 size: 11 residues. In this sample, this clonotype turned up a few times. What it recognizes is unknown. Sequencing was performed on CD8+ T cells sorted from PBMCs, taken on the day of the yellow fever booster vaccination. This sequence joins TRBV7-2 and TRBJ1-2; D call uncertain. The TCR originated in a man aged 18 to 30 who received the YFV17D yellow fever vaccine. Here the CDR3 reads CASTLNYGYTF. The CDR3 region has the DNA TGTGCCAGCACCCTAAACTATGGCTACACCTTC.